Included here is one TCR beta chain sequence, with context. What it recognizes is unknown. The record originates from a study of T cells in localized non-small cell lung cancer. General study findings and limits: Uninvolved adjacent lung had the highest recorded T cell clonality, with tumor below it.

The germline V gene encodes CDR1 SGHTA and CDR2 FQGNSA. The CDR3 has 13 amino acids. Trimming took 2 bases from V and 7 from J, leaving 6 bases between them. Generated by immunoSEQ multiplex PCR, the TCRdb table keeps only in-frame clones and is missing some. The sample records about 12,000 clones, 84% being singletons. The sequence was collected from a male donor older than 55 with stage I squamous cell lung carcinoma. Material: peripheral blood, obtained before any cancer treatment. The chain employs TRBV7-2 and TRBJ1-6; possibly TRBD1 for D (5 bases). The chain's CDR3 is CASSLPGNSPLHF. CDR3 coding DNA: TGTGCCAGCAGCTTACCAGGGAATTCACCCCTCCACTTT.